This TCR beta chain was obtained from a study of blood T cell repertoires in COVID-19. Overall study: Collection of acute and convalescent COVID-19 samples took place in the United States, Italy and Spain. PBMCs, B-cell-depleted T cells, or T cells were the source of the cDNA or gDNA that made up the material.

The CDR3 consists of 16 residues. Trimming at V came to 3 bases and at J to 6 bases, leaving 9 bases not matched to a gene. Per the study methods: Estimation of nucleated cell counts relied on the amplification of reference gene primers. Using immunoSEQ multiplex PCR, the repertoire was profiled, and TCRdb retains in-frame clones only, with some absent. D and trimming come from the DNA, and the V and J calls and clone size come from that table. The sample comprises roughly 250,000 clones, 70% to 85% of which are singletons, and 4% rests with the top ten. Turning to this clone: Other DNA variants within this sample encode the same CDR3.

The rearrangement uses TRBV23-1 and TRBJ1-5; the match to TRBD1 covers 9 bases. TRBV23-1 has ORF status, its function being uncertain. The receptor was derived from a woman aged 40-49 years with active or convalescent COVID-19. Sequenced: peripheral blood. CDR3 sequence (DNA): TGCGCCAGCAGTCACCAACAGGGGGCGCGCGGTCAGCCCCAGCATTTT. This gives the protein CASSHQQGARGQPQHF.